The 4 T cell receptor beta chains reported below all come from one sample, sequenced in a study of shared clonotypes between healthy human individuals. Data came from immunoSEQ multiplex PCR; TCRdb stores just in-frame clones and leaves some out. The sample lists 2 million to 2.5 million clones, more than 85% seen once, with 0.39% in the top ten. Sequencing was carried out using naive CD4+ T cells from PBMCs. The subset: CD45RA+ positively selected. The source of these receptors is a man in his late teens or twenties in good health. Some clones in this sample may be carry-over from other donors' samples.

The chain has TRBV15 and TRBJ1-5; D gene uncertain. Trimming cost V 0 bases and J 4 bases, with 13 bases left between them. This CDR3 has 16 residues. Germline CDR1 is LNHNV and CDR2 is YYDKDF (reference sequence). The CDR3 loop is CATSRDLSGGNQPQHF. The CDR3 DNA reads TGTGCCACCAGCAGAGATCTATCGGGCGGGAATCAGCCCCAGCATTTT.

This clone was picked up one time. The rearrangement links TRBV18 to TRBJ1-1, with TRBD1 identical over 8 bases. CDR1 KGHSH and CDR2 LQKENI come from the germline V gene. This CDR3 is built from 14 residues. V lost 2 bases and J lost 6; bases outside the gene matches: 5. The CDR3 sequence is CASSPTWGQAEAFF. The CDR3 region has the DNA TGTGCCAGCTCACCAACATGGGGACAGGCTGAAGCTTTCTTT.

This chain connects TRBV18 to TRBJ2-7, with D possibly matching TRBD1 (6 bases). The length of the CDR3 is 15 residues. V shed 6 bases and J shed 5 bases, with 20 bases lying between them. Germline lookup yields CDR1 KGHSH and CDR2 LQKENI. For the CDR3, the DNA is TGTGCCAGCTCCACCCTTCTCACAGGGCCCGACGAGCAGTACTTC. This encodes CASSTLLTGPDEQYF.

The gene calls are TRBV28 and TRBJ2-7, with TRBD2 matching over 9 bases. V dropped 1 base and J dropped 6; count of bases not matched to a gene: 4. The germline V gene has CDR1 MDHEN and CDR2 SYDVKM. The CDR3 consists of 14 residues. CDR3 in amino acids: CASSLLSGRSEQYF. CDR3 nucleotides: TGTGCCAGCAGTTTATTGAGCGGGAGGAGCGAGCAGTACTTC.